The 9 T cell receptor beta chains listed next were all sequenced from one sample in a study of blood T cell repertoires in COVID-19. TCRdb keeps only in-frame clones here, not all; method: immunoSEQ multiplex PCR. The sample contains about 140,000 clones, approximately 79% of which appear only once. The sequencing sample was made of PBMCs or T cells enriched from blood (not recorded which). The receptors here all came from a woman in her 50s who had recovered from COVID-19.

This sequence joins TRBV6-5 and TRBJ2-7; 7 bases are a match to TRBD1. The V gene's germline CDR1 is MNHEY and CDR2 SVGAGI. CDR3 length: 13 amino acids. With 2 bases clipped from V and 8 bases from J, the junction kept 6 bases outside the gene matches. The CDR3 nucleotides are TGTGCCAGCAGTTACGACAGGGAAAGCAAGCAGTACTTC. Amino acids: CASSYDRESKQYF.

This chain links TRBV19 with TRBJ1-2; D gene uncertain. Germline lookup yields CDR1 LNHDA and CDR2 SQIVND (reference sequence). Trimming shortened V by 7 bases and J by 0 bases, and 12 bases separated the two germline ends. CDR3 size: 14 residues. The CDR3 spells CASNSLGSNYGYTF. CDR3 bases: TGTGCCAGTAACTCCCTAGGTTCTAACTATGGCTACACCTTC. The variable domain in full, with the rest retrieved from reference TRBV19 and TRBJ1-2, is DGGITQSPKYLFRKEGQNVTLSCEQNLNHDAMYWYRQDPGQGLRLIYYSQIVNDFQKGDIAEGYSVSREKKESFPLTVTSAQKNPTAFYLCASNSLGSNYGYTFGSGTRLTVV.

This clone turned up a few times. This chain joins TRBV13 and TRBJ1-5; D might be TRBD1 (5 bases). Trimming cost V 3 bases and J 4 bases, with 13 bases left between them. The germline gives CDR1 PRHDT, CDR2 FYEKMQ (reference sequence). The CDR3 runs 15 residues. Here the CDR3 DNA reads TGTGCCAGCAGCTTCGGCTACGGGGGAAATCAGCCCCAGCATTTT. This encodes CASSFGYGGNQPQHF.

This chain links TRBV27 with TRBJ2-5, with D maybe TRBD2 (6 bases). CDR3 length equals 14 residues. Trimming shortened V by 5 bases and J by 5 bases, and 15 bases separated the two germline ends. CDR1 and CDR2 (germline): MNHEY, SMNVEV (reference sequence). CDR3 in DNA: TGTGCCAGCAGTCCCGGGAGCCCTAGGGAGACCCAGTACTTC. Amino acids: CASSPGSPRETQYF.

This rearrangement joins TRBV9 to TRBJ1-2; D is undetermined. Germline CDR1 reads SGDLS; CDR2 reads YYNGEE. This CDR3 is built from 17 residues. V gave up 0 bases and J gave up 0 bases, with 15 bases separating them. CDR3 coding DNA: TGTGCCAGCAGCGTAGCTATCGGGGATCTAGCTAACTATGGCTACACCTTC. Translating it yields CASSVAIGDLANYGYTF.

The chain joins TRBV7-9 to TRBJ1-1; perhaps TRBD1 as D (6 bases). Germline values: CDR1 SEHNR, CDR2 FQNEAQ (reference sequence). V was clipped by 5 bases and J by 3 bases, with 16 bases between them. This CDR3 region has 15 residues. For the CDR3, the DNA is TGTGCCAGCAGCCCTGGACAGAAGAGGGACACTGAAGCTTTCTTT. Protein product: CASSPGQKRDTEAFF.

V gene TRBV2 combines with J gene TRBJ2-5; 7 positions match TRBD2. Unmatched junction bases numbered 4, after V lost 6 bases and J lost 6 bases. This CDR3 has 12 amino acids. Germline assignment: CDR1 SNHLY and CDR2 FYNNEI. For the CDR3, the DNA is TGTGCCAGCAGACTAGCGAAAAAGACCCAGTACTTC. This encodes CASRLAKKTQYF. Looking up the rest from reference TRBV2 and TRBJ2-5 gives the full variable domain: EPEVTQTPSHQVTQMGQEVILRCVPISNHLYFYWYRQILGQKVEFLVSFYNNEISEKSEIFDDQFSVERPDGSNFTLKIRSTKLEDSAMYFCASRLAKKTQYFGPGTRLLVL.

This clone was found a few times. This chain links TRBV2 with TRBJ1-2, with 9 bases fitting TRBD1. Germline-derived CDR1 and CDR2 are SNHLY and FYNNEI. V was pared by 6 bases and J by 1 base, with 6 bases of the junction left unmatched. The CDR3 has 15 residues. The CDR3 coding sequence is TGTGCCAGCAGCACCACAGGGGGCGGTAACTATGGCTACACCTTC. Its translation is CASSTTGGGNYGYTF.

In its sample, this clone was seen many times. The chain links TRBV30 to TRBJ1-6; possible D gene TRBD1, 6 bases. V lost 4 bases and J lost 8, with 15 bases in between. This CDR3 region has 14 residues. Germline CDR1 and CDR2: GTSNPN and SVGIG (reference sequence). The DNA for the CDR3 is TGTGCCTGGAACTTCAGGGGTTTGGATTCACCCCTCCACTTT. Translating gives CAWNFRGLDSPLHF.